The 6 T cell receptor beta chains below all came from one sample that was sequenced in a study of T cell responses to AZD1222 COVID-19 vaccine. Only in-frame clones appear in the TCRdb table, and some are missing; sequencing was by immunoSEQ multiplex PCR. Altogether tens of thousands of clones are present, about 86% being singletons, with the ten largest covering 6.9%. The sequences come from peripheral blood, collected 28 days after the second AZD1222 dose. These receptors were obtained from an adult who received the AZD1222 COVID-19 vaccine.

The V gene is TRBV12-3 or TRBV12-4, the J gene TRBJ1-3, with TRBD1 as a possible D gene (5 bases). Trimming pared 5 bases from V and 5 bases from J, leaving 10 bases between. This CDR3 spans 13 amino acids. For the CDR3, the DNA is TGTGCCAGCAGTCGACCGGGGCGAAACACCATATATTTT. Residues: CASSRPGRNTIYF.

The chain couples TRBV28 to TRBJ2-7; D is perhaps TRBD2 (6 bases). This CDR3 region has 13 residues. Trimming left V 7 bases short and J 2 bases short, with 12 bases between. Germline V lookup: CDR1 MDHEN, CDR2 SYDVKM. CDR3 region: CASTLGGAYEQYF. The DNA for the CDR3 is TGTGCCAGCACCCTGGGAGGAGCCTACGAGCAGTACTTC.

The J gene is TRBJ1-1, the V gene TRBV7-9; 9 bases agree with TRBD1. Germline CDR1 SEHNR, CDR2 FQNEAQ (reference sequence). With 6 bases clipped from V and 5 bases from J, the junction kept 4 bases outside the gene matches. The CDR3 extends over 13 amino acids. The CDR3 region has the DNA TGTGCCAGCAGACAGGGGGCTGAAACTGAAGCTTTCTTT. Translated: CASRQGAETEAFF.

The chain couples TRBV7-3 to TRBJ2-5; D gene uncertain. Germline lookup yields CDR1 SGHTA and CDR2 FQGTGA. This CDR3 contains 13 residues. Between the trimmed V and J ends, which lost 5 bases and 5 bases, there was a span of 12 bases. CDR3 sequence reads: CASSLARDETQYF. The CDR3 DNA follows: TGTGCCAGCAGCCTGGCTAGGGATGAGACCCAGTACTTC.

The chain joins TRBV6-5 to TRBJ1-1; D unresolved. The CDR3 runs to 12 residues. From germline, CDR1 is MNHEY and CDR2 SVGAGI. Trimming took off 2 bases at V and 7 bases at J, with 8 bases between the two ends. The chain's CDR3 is CASSYGGVEAFF. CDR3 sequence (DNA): TGTGCCAGCAGTTACGGCGGGGTTGAAGCTTTCTTT.

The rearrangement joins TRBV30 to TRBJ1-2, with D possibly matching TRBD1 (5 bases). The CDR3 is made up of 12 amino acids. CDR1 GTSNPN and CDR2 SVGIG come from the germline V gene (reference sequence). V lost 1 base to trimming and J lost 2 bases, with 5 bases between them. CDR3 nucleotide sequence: TGTGCCTGGAGTGCAGGGAACTATGGCTACACCTTC. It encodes CAWSAGNYGYTF.